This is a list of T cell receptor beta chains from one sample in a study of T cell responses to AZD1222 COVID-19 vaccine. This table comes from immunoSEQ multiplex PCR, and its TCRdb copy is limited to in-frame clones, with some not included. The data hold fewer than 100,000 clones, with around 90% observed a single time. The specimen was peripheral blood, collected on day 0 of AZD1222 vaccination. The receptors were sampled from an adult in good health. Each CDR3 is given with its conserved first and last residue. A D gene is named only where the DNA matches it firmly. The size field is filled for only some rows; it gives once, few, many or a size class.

CDR3 protein: CATRTPSSYNEQFF
CDR3 DNA: TGTGCCACCCGGACACCCAGTAGTTACAATGAGCAGTTCTTC
V gene: TRBV2
D gene: -
clone size: -
J gene: TRBJ2-1

CDR3 protein: CASSPLGWTFSGGNTIYF
CDR3 DNA: TGTGCCAGCAGCCCCTTGGGATGGACTTTCAGCGGGGGAAACACCATATATTTT
V gene: TRBV7-6
D gene: -
clone size: -
J gene: TRBJ1-3

CDR3 protein: CASSLDQGRYGYTF
CDR3 DNA: TGTGCCAGCAGCTTAGACCAGGGACGGTATGGCTACACCTTC
V gene: TRBV7-3
D gene: -
clone size: -
J gene: TRBJ1-2

CDR3 protein: CASRAPGGDYGYTF
CDR3 DNA: TGTGCCAGCAGGGCTCCGGGGGGGGACTATGGCTACACCTTC
V gene: TRBV3-1/TRBV3-2
D gene: -
clone size: -
J gene: TRBJ1-2

CDR3 protein: CASSWMGVANEAFF
CDR3 DNA: TGTGCCAGCAGTTGGATGGGGGTAGCCAACGAAGCTTTCTTT
V gene: TRBV7-2
D gene: -
clone size: once
J gene: TRBJ1-1

CDR3 protein: CASSSGPGNEQFF
CDR3 DNA: TGTGCCAGCAGTTCCGGGCCCGGGAATGAGCAGTTCTTC
V gene: TRBV6-2/TRBV6-3
D gene: -
clone size: -
J gene: TRBJ2-1

CDR3 protein: CASPPGQGRVNEQFF
CDR3 DNA: TGTGCCAGCCCTCCAGGACAGGGTAGAGTAAATGAGCAGTTCTTC
V gene: TRBV2
D gene: TRBD1
clone size: -
J gene: TRBJ2-1

CDR3 protein: CASTSGPYNEQFF
CDR3 DNA: TGTGCCAGCACGTCGGGTCCCTACAATGAGCAGTTCTTC
V gene: TRBV2
D gene: -
clone size: -
J gene: TRBJ2-1

CDR3 protein: CASLTWVQETQYF
CDR3 DNA: TGTGCCAGTTTGACATGGGTCCAAGAGACCCAGTACTTC
V gene: TRBV6-5
D gene: -
clone size: -
J gene: TRBJ2-5

CDR3 protein: CASRQTGVETQYF
CDR3 DNA: TGTGCCAGCAGACAAACAGGGGTCGAGACCCAGTACTTC
V gene: TRBV11-2
D gene: TRBD1
clone size: -
J gene: TRBJ2-5

CDR3 protein: CASSSLNSGGPLDTQYF
CDR3 DNA: TGTGCCAGCAGTTCGTTGAATAGCGGGGGGCCGCTGGATACGCAGTATTTT
V gene: TRBV6-2/TRBV6-3
D gene: TRBD2
clone size: -
J gene: TRBJ2-3

CDR3 protein: CASSIGAGGPTDTQYF
CDR3 DNA: TGTGCCAGTAGTATTGGAGCAGGGGGCCCGACAGATACGCAGTATTTT
V gene: TRBV19
D gene: TRBD1
clone size: -
J gene: TRBJ2-3

CDR3 protein: CASSLGSGGNNEQFF
CDR3 DNA: TGTGCCAGCAGCTTAGGGAGCGGGGGTAACAATGAGCAGTTCTTC
V gene: TRBV7-8
D gene: TRBD2
clone size: once
J gene: TRBJ2-1

CDR3 protein: CASSQTGYQETQYF
CDR3 DNA: TGCGCCAGCAGCCAAACAGGGTACCAAGAGACCCAGTACTTC
V gene: TRBV4-1
D gene: -
clone size: once
J gene: TRBJ2-5

CDR3 protein: CASSPVERASYGYTF
CDR3 DNA: TGTGCCAGCTCACCCGTGGAGAGGGCGAGCTATGGCTACACCTTC
V gene: TRBV18
D gene: -
clone size: many
J gene: TRBJ1-2

CDR3 protein: CASSISHAGGSYNEQFF
CDR3 DNA: TGTGCCAGTAGTATTTCTCACGCGGGGGGCTCCTACAATGAGCAGTTCTTC
V gene: TRBV19
D gene: TRBD2
clone size: few
J gene: TRBJ2-1

CDR3 protein: CASSVTGDRNYEQYF
CDR3 DNA: TGTGCCAGCAGCGTGACGGGGGACAGGAACTACGAGCAGTACTTC
V gene: TRBV9
D gene: TRBD1
clone size: once
J gene: TRBJ2-7

CDR3 protein: CASSPPGLAAHRDTQYF
CDR3 DNA: TGTGCCAGCAGCCCCCCGGGGCTAGCGGCGCACCGAGATACGCAGTATTTT
V gene: TRBV7-2
D gene: TRBD2
clone size: -
J gene: TRBJ2-3